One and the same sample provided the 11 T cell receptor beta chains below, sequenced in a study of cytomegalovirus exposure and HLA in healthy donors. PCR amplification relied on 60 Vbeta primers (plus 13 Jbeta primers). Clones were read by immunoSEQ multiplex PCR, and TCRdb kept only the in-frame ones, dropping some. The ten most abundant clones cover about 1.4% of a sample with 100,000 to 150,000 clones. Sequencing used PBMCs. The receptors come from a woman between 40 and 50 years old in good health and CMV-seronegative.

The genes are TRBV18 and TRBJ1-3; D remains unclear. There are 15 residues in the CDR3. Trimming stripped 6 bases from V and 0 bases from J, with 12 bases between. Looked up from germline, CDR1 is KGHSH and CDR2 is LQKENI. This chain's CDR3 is CASSPDTNSGNTIYF. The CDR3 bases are TGTGCCAGCTCCCCAGACACGAACTCTGGAAACACCATATATTTT.

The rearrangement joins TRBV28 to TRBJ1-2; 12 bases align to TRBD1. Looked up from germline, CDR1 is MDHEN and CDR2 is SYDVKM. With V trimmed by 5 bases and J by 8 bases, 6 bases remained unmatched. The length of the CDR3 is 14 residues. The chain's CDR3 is CASSPGQGAGGYTF. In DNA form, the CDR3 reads TGTGCCAGCAGTCCGGGACAGGGGGCAGGGGGCTACACCTTC.

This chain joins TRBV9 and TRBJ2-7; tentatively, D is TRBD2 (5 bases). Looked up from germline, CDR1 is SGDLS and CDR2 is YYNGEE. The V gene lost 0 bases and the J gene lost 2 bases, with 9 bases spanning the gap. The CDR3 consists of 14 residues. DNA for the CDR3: TGTGCCAGCAGCGTAGATCCGGGGACCTACGAGCAGTACTTC. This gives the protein CASSVDPGTYEQYF.

CDR3 in amino acids: CASSLRGTSGLGAHNEQFF. CDR3 nucleotides: TGCGCCAGCAGCCTAAGAGGGACTAGCGGCCTCGGCGCCCACAATGAGCAGTTCTTC. The rearrangement links TRBV4-1 to TRBJ2-1; 11 nucleotides agree with TRBD2. CDR1 and CDR2 from the germline V gene are MGHRA and YSYEKL. The V and J ends lost 4 bases and 5 bases, in that order; junction bases with no gene match: 16. The CDR3 runs 19 residues.

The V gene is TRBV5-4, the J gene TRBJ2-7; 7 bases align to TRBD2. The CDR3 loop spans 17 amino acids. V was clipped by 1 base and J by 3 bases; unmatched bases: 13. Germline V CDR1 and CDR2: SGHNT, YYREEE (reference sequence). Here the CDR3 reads CASSLPVGQGGNYEQYF. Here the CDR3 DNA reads TGTGCCAGCAGCTTGCCCGTAGGGCAGGGAGGGAACTACGAGCAGTACTTC.

CDR3 sequence: CASRDREGEKLFF. In DNA, the CDR3 is TGTGCCAGTAGGGACAGGGAAGGAGAAAAACTGTTTTTT. The gene calls are TRBV19 and TRBJ1-4; 8 bases align to TRBD1. CDR3 length: 13 amino acids. With 6 bases clipped from V and 8 bases from J, the junction kept 5 bases outside the gene matches. From germline, CDR1 is LNHDA and CDR2 SQIVND (reference sequence).

CDR3 amino acids: CASSHSGGARETQYF. CDR3 bases: TGTGCCAGCAGCCACAGCGGGGGGGCGAGGGAGACCCAGTACTTC. This chain links TRBV7-2 with TRBJ2-5, with 10 bases that match TRBD2. The CDR3 is 15 residues long. The germline V gene has CDR1 SGHTA and CDR2 FQGNSA. The V segment lost 5 bases and the J segment 5 bases; nucleotides outside the gene matches: 8.

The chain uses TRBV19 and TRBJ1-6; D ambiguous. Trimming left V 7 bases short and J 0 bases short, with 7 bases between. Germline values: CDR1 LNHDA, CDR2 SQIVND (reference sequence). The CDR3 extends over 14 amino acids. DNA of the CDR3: TGTGCCAGTATGACAAGCTCCTATAATTCACCCCTCCACTTT. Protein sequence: CASMTSSYNSPLHF.

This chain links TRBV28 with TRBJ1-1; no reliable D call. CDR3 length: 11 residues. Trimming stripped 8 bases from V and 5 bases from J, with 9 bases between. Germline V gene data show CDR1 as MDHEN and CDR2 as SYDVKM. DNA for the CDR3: TGTGCCAGCCGCGCTGTAACTGAAGCTTTCTTT. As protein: CASRAVTEAFF.

CDR3 sequence reads: CASSLGNSGGPGTQYF. Written as DNA, the CDR3 is TGTGCCAGCAGCTTAGGGAATAGCGGGGGGCCGGGGACCCAGTACTTC. V is TRBV7-2 and J is TRBJ2-5, with TRBD2 identical over 10 bases. Germline trimming cut 1 base from V and 7 bases from J; bases unmatched to any gene: 9. The CDR3 length is 16 residues. Germline CDR1 reads SGHTA; CDR2 reads FQGNSA. The variable domain in full, with the rest retrieved from reference TRBV7-2 and TRBJ2-5, is GAGVSQSPSNKVTEKGKDVELRCDPISGHTALYWYRQSLGQGLEFLIYFQGNSAPDKSGLPSDRFSAERTGGSVSTLTIQRTQQEDSAVYLCASSLGNSGGPGTQYFGPGTRLLVL.

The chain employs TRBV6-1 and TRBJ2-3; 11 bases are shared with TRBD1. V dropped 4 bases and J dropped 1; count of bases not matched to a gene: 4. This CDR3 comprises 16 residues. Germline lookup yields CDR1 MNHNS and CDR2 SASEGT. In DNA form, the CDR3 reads TGTGCCAGCAGTGGTTGGGGACAGGGGGGCACAGATACGCAGTATTTT. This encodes CASSGWGQGGTDTQYF.